Listed below are T cell receptor beta chains from one sample, sequenced in a study of OX40 agonist ivuxolimab in advanced cancers. Measured with immunoSEQ multiplex PCR; TCRdb has only the in-frame clones, and not every one. The top ten hold under 0.75% of the sample, which has some 73,000 clones, 70% to 90% seen once. Here the sequenced sample was CD4+ or CD8+ T cells sorted from blood, taken in a trial of the OX40 agonist ivuxolimab. These receptors originate from an adult with an advanced solid tumor such as melanoma, head and neck, liver or kidney cancer. Each CDR3 is given with its conserved first and last residue. Fields, in order: J gene, V gene, CDR3 protein.

TRBJ2-3	TRBV7-2	CASSRVGGPRDTQYF
TRBJ2-5	TRBV7-2	CASSSLAGYQETQYF
TRBJ1-1	TRBV19	CASIYSLGGRNTEAFF
TRBJ2-5	TRBV9	CASSAHSGGARKTQYF
TRBJ1-1	TRBV7-2	CASSPRGGSLNTEAFF
TRBJ2-2	TRBV7-6	CASSLYSPGGELFF
TRBJ1-4	TRBV18	CASSRQGDNEKLFF
TRBJ2-5	TRBV18	CASSPLLAGVTETQYF
TRBJ2-1	TRBV9	CASSVDSGIYNEQFF
TRBJ2-1	TRBV19	CASRELLAGGGSYNEQFF
TRBJ2-2	TRBV18	CASSPPGGHSTGELFF
TRBJ1-1	TRBV5-1	CASSVTANTEAFF
TRBJ2-1	TRBV4-1	CASGLGGYNEQFF
TRBJ1-3	TRBV4-3	CASSQVGGPGNTIYF
TRBJ2-3	TRBV9	CASSARTDTQYF
TRBJ2-5	TRBV6-6	CASSYTRTVETQYF
TRBJ2-3	TRBV6-5	CASSYSTGGRTDTQYF
TRBJ1-5	TRBV29-1	CSVQDSSGNQPQHF
TRBJ2-2	TRBV11-1	CASSATSGGAGELFF
TRBJ2-7	TRBV30	CAWSRPRTGDVYEQYF
TRBJ2-7	TRBV7-2	CASSLVHPGRVENYEQYF
TRBJ1-1	TRBV10-1	CASSETGRTEAFF
TRBJ2-3	TRBV19	CASRLAQDTDTQYF
TRBJ2-1	TRBV6-6	CASSLFGGANNEQFF
TRBJ1-2	TRBV5-1	CASSSSGPNYGYTF
TRBJ1-3	TRBV5-1	CASSWQGMSGDTIYF
TRBJ1-5	TRBV19	CASSSSRIRGQPQHF
TRBJ1-1	TRBV16	CASSQSGRGPFSNTEAFF
TRBJ2-3	TRBV11-3	CASSLTTSGRGQYF
TRBJ1-5	TRBV19	CASSKDRGFNQPQHF
TRBJ2-7	TRBV6-5	CASSGQGSSYEQYF